This T cell receptor (beta chain) was identified during a study of cytomegalovirus exposure and HLA in healthy donors. CDR1 SGHTA and CDR2 FQGNSA come from the germline V gene. V was cut by 2 bases and J by 8 bases, with 9 bases left in between. The CDR3 sequence is 12 residues long. The study's findings and limits: DRB1 had the most TCR associations and HLA-C the fewest, a later analysis found, with rates varying by HLA locus. A later analysis reportedly identified an Asian-associated ancestry cluster as carrying fewer N-insertions than the roughly 720-donor mean. Fewer than 200 TCR beta chains were listed as cytomegalovirus-associated.

With regard to this clone: Its target is not known.

It was with 60 Vbeta and 13 Jbeta primers that the PCR ran. Clones were read by immunoSEQ multiplex PCR, and TCRdb kept only the in-frame ones, dropping some. The repertoire consists of 90,000 to 100,000 clones, with approximately 83% occurring once and the leading ten covering about 3.8%. This receptor was taken from a man aged 45 to 65 in good health and CMV-seronegative. Sequenced sample: PBMCs. This chain uses TRBV7-2 with TRBJ1-2; D ambiguous. The CDR3 region has the DNA TGTGCCAGCAGCTTATTGTTGCGGGGCTACACCTTC. It translates to CASSLLLRGYTF.